The sequence of this T cell receptor (beta chain) was determined in a study of STAT5B mutations in CD4+ large granular lymphocyte leukemia. Overall study findings and caveats: No patients shared main leukemic clonotypes, though about 26% appeared at low frequency elsewhere.

In germline, CDR1 is SGHRS, CDR2 YFSETQ. Trimming removed 4 bases from V and 1 base from J; junction bases left unmatched: 1. This CDR3 region has 14 residues. Buffy coats from healthy blood donors served as controls. Sequencing was at survey level. Profiled with immunoSEQ multiplex PCR; TCRdb holds only in-frame clones, not every one. The data contain about 26,000 clones, around 81% of them singletons. This clone appeared a single time. Antigen: not known. This sequence originates from a human donor in good health. The chain is built from TRBV5-1 and TRBJ2-7; 11 bases fit TRBD2. The sample comprised CD4+ T cells from blood buffy coats. In nucleotides, the CDR3 is TGCGCCAGCAGCCTAGCGGGGGGATCCTACGAGCAGTACGTC. Its translation is CASSLAGGSYEQYV.